A single sample gave rise to the 11 T cell receptor beta chains below, sequenced in a study of regulatory T cells in long-lasting Graves disease (dated by TCRdb to the early 2020s). The time point label corresponds to: newly diagnosed GD, antithyroid drugs for less than 3 months. For both TCR sequencing and RNA sequencing, RNA was extracted from PBMCs using TRIzol. The library was prepared using multiplex PCR. Sequencing instrument: Illumina HiSeq 4000. To build TCR beta libraries, CDR3 regions were amplified by Arm-PCR using iRepertoire HTBI primers. TCRdb ran its own pipeline on the public reads, namely fastp trimming at Q25 and MiXCR clone calling, and kept in-frame beta chains. One record per CDR3 amino acid sequence lists the most common genes and DNA. Present in this sample are about 420,000 distinct CDR3 sequences, roughly 17% of which were seen just once. The top ten clones comprise 23% of the sample.

The sample also formed part of further work on T cells in Graves' hyperthyroidism and ophthalmopathy.

Sequences were derived from peripheral blood mononuclear cells (PBMCs), sampled at new diagnosis, from a patient treated with antithyroid drugs. All receptors come from a woman under 30 with Graves disease. Donor details come from another sample of the same person, matched by shared clones.

This clonotype was observed at least ten times. The rearrangement uses TRBV20-1 and TRBJ2-1, with TRBD2 matching over 7 bases. Germline assignment: CDR1 DFQATT and CDR2 SNEGSKA (reference sequence). The length of the CDR3 is 14 residues. Losses at the gene ends were 5 bases for V and 14 bases for J; bases not matched to a gene: 18. In nucleotides, the CDR3 is TGCAGTGCTGTCCCCCAAGTGGGCGCGGGAGATAAGTTCTTC. As protein: CSAVPQVGAGDKFF.

This clonotype was recorded many times. The rearrangement uses TRBV29-1 and TRBJ2-1; no firm D call. Germline values: CDR1 SQVTM, CDR2 ANQGSEA. This CDR3 has 11 residues. V was shortened by 2 bases and J by 4 bases, with 3 bases between the two germline ends. The CDR3 reads CSVEYYNEQFF. CDR3 bases: TGCAGCGTTGAATATTACAATGAGCAGTTCTTC.

This clonotype was seen many times. The chain recombines TRBV20-1 with TRBJ2-7, with D perhaps TRBD2 (6 bases). V lost 3 bases and J lost 0, with 12 bases in between. This CDR3 has 14 residues. The germline gives CDR1 DFQATT, CDR2 SNEGSKA (reference sequence). The CDR3 bases are TGCAGTGCTAGTTGGCAGGGAGGCTCCTACGAGCAGTACTTC. Protein: CSASWQGGSYEQYF.

This clonotype was seen repeatedly, ten times or more. This chain joins TRBV28 and TRBJ2-1; 10 bases are shared with TRBD1. V lost 7 bases and J lost 1; bases outside the gene matches: 4. Germline V lookup: CDR1 MDHEN, CDR2 SYDVKM. The CDR3 is made up of 15 amino acids. This CDR3 is CASMWTGGSYNEQFF. CDR3 coding DNA: TGTGCCAGCATGTGGACAGGGGGGTCCTACAATGAGCAGTTCTTC.

This clonotype was detected many times. This chain uses TRBV6-1 with TRBJ2-7, with unresolved D. This CDR3 is 12 amino acids long. The germline V gene encodes CDR1 MNHNS and CDR2 SASEGT. Trimming left V 7 bases short and J 7 bases short, with 14 bases between. This CDR3 is CASTSPRLEQYF. DNA for the CDR3: TGTGCCAGCACAAGCCCCCGGTTGGAGCAGTACTTC.

This rearrangement joins TRBV15 to TRBJ2-1; D may be TRBD1 or TRBD2 (6 bases each). From germline, CDR1 is LNHNV and CDR2 YYDKDF (reference sequence). The V gene lost 6 bases and the J gene lost 3 bases, with 12 bases spanning the gap. CDR3 length equals 14 residues. CDR3 DNA sequence: TGTGCCACCAGTGAGGAGGGGGGCTACAATGAGCAGTTCTTC. Encoded protein: CATSEEGGYNEQFF. Using reference TRBV15 and TRBJ2-1 for the parts outside the CDR3, the full variable domain is DAMVIQNPRYQVTQFGKPVTLSCSQTLNHNVMYWYQQKSSQAPKLLFHYYDKDFNNEADTPDNFQSRRPNTSFCFLDIRSPGLGDTAMYLCATSEEGGYNEQFFGPGTRLTVL.

This clonotype was counted many times. This chain links TRBV6-5 with TRBJ2-1; D might be TRBD2 (6 bases). CDR3 size: 14 residues. Trimming left V 2 bases short and J 8 bases short, with 13 bases between. The germline gives CDR1 MNHEY, CDR2 SVGAGI. CDR3 nucleotide sequence: TGTGCCAGCAGTTACCTGCGGGATTCCCATGAGCAGTTCTTC. Amino acid sequence: CASSYLRDSHEQFF.

The genes are TRBV12-3 or TRBV12-4 and TRBJ2-7; TRBD1 might be the D (5 bases). This CDR3 has 11 amino acids. Trimming removed 6 bases at V and 7 bases at J, with 10 bases between. The DNA for the CDR3 is TGTGCCAGCAGCCAAGGGGAAGAGCAGTACTTC. It yields the protein CASSQGEEQYF.

This clonotype was observed a handful of times. Germline and junction disagree at one end, which may indicate a read error. V usage is TRBV7-6 and J usage is TRBJ1-1; tentatively, D is TRBD1 (5 bases). CDR1 SGHVS and CDR2 FNYEAQ come from the germline V gene. This CDR3 has 14 amino acids. The CDR3 sequence is CTSSLGFGPDKSFF. For the CDR3, the DNA is TGTACCAGCAGCTTAGGGTTCGGGCCGGACAAGTCTTTCTTT.

This clonotype was picked up many times. The chain couples TRBV18 to TRBJ2-5; no clear D. Germline assignment: CDR1 KGHSH and CDR2 LQKENI. The CDR3 runs to 12 residues. V was trimmed by 2 bases and J by 3 bases, leaving 4 bases between them. The CDR3 sequence is CASSPEEETQYF. The CDR3 DNA is TGTGCCAGCTCACCAGAGGAAGAGACCCAGTACTTC.

This clonotype was picked up a small number of times. The genes are TRBV30 and TRBJ2-2; 7 bases line up with TRBD1. From germline, CDR1 is GTSNPN and CDR2 SVGIG (reference sequence). CDR3 length equals 15 residues. The J segment lost 5 bases and the V segment lost 2 bases, leaving 8 bases of the junction unmatched. For the CDR3, the DNA is TGTGCCTGGAGTTACCGGACAGGCCCAACCGGGGAGCTGTTTTTT. Protein product: CAWSYRTGPTGELFF.